One sample yielded the 10 T cell receptor beta chains listed below, sequenced in a study of T cell responses to AZD1222 COVID-19 vaccine. TCRdb's copy holds only in-frame clones and misses some; the assay was immunoSEQ multiplex PCR. The sample yields 200,000 or so clones, around 87% seen once. The sequences come from peripheral blood, collected on day 0 of MenACWY control vaccination. The source of these receptors is an adult in good health.

V usage is TRBV5-6 and J usage is TRBJ1-2; 8 bases align to TRBD1. Trimming removed 1 base from V and 7 bases from J; junction bases left unmatched: 6. The CDR3 has 14 amino acids. CDR1 is SGHDT, CDR2 YYEEEE, per germline. The CDR3 DNA is TGTGCCAGCAGCTTGATTCAGGGGGCGGCTGGCTACACCTTC. Encoded protein: CASSLIQGAAGYTF. The entire variable domain, with the rest obtained from reference TRBV5-6 and TRBJ1-2, is as follows: DAGVTQSPTHLIKTRGQQVTLRCSPKSGHDTVSWYQQALGQGPQFIFQYYEEEERQRGNFPDRFSGHQFPNYSSELNVNALLLGDSALYLCASSLIQGAAGYTFGSGTRLTVV.

This chain uses TRBV10-3 with TRBJ1-1; D may be TRBD1 (5 bases). Trimming stripped 2 bases from V and 1 base from J, with 11 bases between. Germline values: CDR1 ENHRY, CDR2 SYGVKD. The CDR3 has 15 amino acids. Here the CDR3 reads CAISEAGRENTEAFF. The CDR3 nucleotides are TGTGCCATCAGTGAGGCCGGCAGGGAGAACACTGAAGCTTTCTTT.

The chain links TRBV3-1 (or the pseudogene TRBV3-2) to TRBJ2-2, with D maybe TRBD2 (5 bases). The CDR3 consists of 16 residues. V was pared by 3 bases and J by 5 bases, with 16 bases between. Germline CDR1 is LGHDT and CDR2 is YNNKEL (reference sequence). This chain's CDR3 is CASSHSAGERTGELFF. As DNA, the CDR3 is TGTGCCAGCAGCCATTCGGCCGGGGAAAGGACCGGGGAGCTGTTTTTT.

This chain joins TRBV3-1 (or the pseudogene TRBV3-2) and TRBJ1-1, with D uncertain. Trimming stripped 1 base from V and 4 bases from J, with 7 bases between. This CDR3 region has 13 residues. The germline CDR1 and CDR2 sequences are LGHDT and YNNKEL (reference sequence). The CDR3 is CASSQGSGTEAFF. The CDR3 nucleotides are TGTGCCAGCAGCCAAGGGTCGGGCACTGAAGCTTTCTTT.

This rearrangement joins TRBV19 to TRBJ2-2, with a weak D call TRBD2 (6 bases). CDR1 and CDR2 (germline): LNHDA, SQIVND (reference sequence). This CDR3 is built from 14 residues. Trimming took off 4 bases at V and 1 base at J, with 7 bases between the two ends. The CDR3 DNA sequence: TGTGCCAGTAGTACTAGCGAGAACACCGGGGAGCTGTTTTTT. This sequence encodes CASSTSENTGELFF.

The chain combines TRBV4-1 with TRBJ2-7, with D possibly being TRBD1 (6 bases). CDR1 is MGHRA, CDR2 YSYEKL, per germline. This CDR3 is built from 15 residues. Trimming stripped 3 bases from V and 4 bases from J, with 16 bases between. In DNA, the CDR3 is TGCGCCAGCAGCCAGGAATACGCGACAGGTTACGAGCAGTACTTC. Protein product: CASSQEYATGYEQYF.

The CDR3 spells CASSGWGSGNQPQHF. The CDR3 DNA reads TGTGCCAGCAGCGGATGGGGATCGGGCAATCAGCCCCAGCATTTT. The gene calls are TRBV6-2 or TRBV6-3 and TRBJ1-5; D is unresolved. CDR1 and CDR2 from the germline V gene are MNHEY and SVGEGT. V was trimmed by 6 bases and J by 2 bases, leaving 14 bases between them. The CDR3 totals 15 residues.

The chain uses TRBV11-2 and TRBJ1-3; 8 bases agree with TRBD1. The V gene end was trimmed by 0 bases and the J gene end by 2 bases; junction bases not matched to a gene: 0. This CDR3 is built from 15 residues. The germline gives CDR1 SGHAT, CDR2 FQNNGV. The DNA of the CDR3 is TGTGCCAGCAGCTTAGAACAGGGGGCTGGAAACACCATATATTTT. This gives the protein CASSLEQGAGNTIYF.

For the CDR3, the DNA is TGTGCCAGCAGCGGCCCCTTGGGTAGCGGGAGCTACGAGCAGTACTTC. This sequence encodes CASSGPLGSGSYEQYF. This rearrangement joins TRBV9 to TRBJ2-7; 9 bases agree with TRBD2. CDR3 length equals 16 residues. J gave up 3 bases and V 3 bases, and 10 bases lay outside the gene matches. Germline V gene data show CDR1 as SGDLS and CDR2 as YYNGEE. Full variable domain (outside the CDR3, taken from reference TRBV9 and TRBJ2-7): DSGVTQTPKHLITATGQRVTLRCSPRSGDLSVYWYQQSLDQGLQFLIQYYNGEERAKGNILERFSAQQFPDLHSELNLSSLELGDSALYFCASSGPLGSGSYEQYFGPGTRLTVT.

The chain joins TRBV28 to TRBJ2-7; TRBD1 agrees at 10 bases. CDR3 size: 15 residues. Trimming removed 2 bases from V and 5 bases from J; junction bases left unmatched: 6. CDR1 and CDR2 from the germline V gene are MDHEN and SYDVKM. As DNA, the CDR3 is TGTGCCAGCAGTTTACTGACAGGGGGCAACGACGAGCAGTACTTC. Translation: CASSLLTGGNDEQYF.